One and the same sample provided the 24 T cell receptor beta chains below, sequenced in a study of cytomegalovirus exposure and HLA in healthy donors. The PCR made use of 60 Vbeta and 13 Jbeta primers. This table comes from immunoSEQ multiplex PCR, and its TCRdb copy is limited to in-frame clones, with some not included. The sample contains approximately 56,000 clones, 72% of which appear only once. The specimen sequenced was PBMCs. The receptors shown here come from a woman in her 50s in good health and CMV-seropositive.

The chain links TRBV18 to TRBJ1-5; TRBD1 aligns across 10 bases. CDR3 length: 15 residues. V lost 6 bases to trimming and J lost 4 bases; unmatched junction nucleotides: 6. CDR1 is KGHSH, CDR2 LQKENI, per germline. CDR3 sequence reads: CASSTGQGMNQPQHF. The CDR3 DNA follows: TGTGCCAGCTCCACGGGACAGGGGATGAATCAGCCCCAGCATTTT.

CDR3 in DNA: TGTGCCAGCAGCTCGTCTAGCGGGATCTCCTACGAGCAGTACTTC. It codes for CASSSSSGISYEQYF. The chain combines TRBV7-6 with TRBJ2-7; TRBD2 agrees at 9 bases. Trimming removed 4 bases from V and 0 bases from J; junction bases left unmatched: 4. CDR3 size: 15 residues. Germline CDR1 SGHVS, CDR2 FNYEAQ.

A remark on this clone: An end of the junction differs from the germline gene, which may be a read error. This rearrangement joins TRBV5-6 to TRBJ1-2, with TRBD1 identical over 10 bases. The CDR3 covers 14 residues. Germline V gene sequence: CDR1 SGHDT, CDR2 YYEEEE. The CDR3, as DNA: TGTGCCAGCAGCTTGCTGGGACAGGGGCCACTTGCGGACTTC. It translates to CASSLLGQGPLADF. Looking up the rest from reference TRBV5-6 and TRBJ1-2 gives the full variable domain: DAGVTQSPTHLIKTRGQQVTLRCSPKSGHDTVSWYQQALGQGPQFIFQYYEEEERQRGNFPDRFSGHQFPNYSSELNVNALLLGDSALYLCASSLLGQGPLADFGSGTRLTVV.

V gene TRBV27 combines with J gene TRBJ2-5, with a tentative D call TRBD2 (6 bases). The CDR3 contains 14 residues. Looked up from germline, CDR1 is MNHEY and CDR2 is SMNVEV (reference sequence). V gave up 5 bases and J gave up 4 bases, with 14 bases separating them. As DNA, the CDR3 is TGTGCCAGCAGTAACCGGAGGGCCGGAGAGACCCAGTACTTC. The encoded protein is CASSNRRAGETQYF.

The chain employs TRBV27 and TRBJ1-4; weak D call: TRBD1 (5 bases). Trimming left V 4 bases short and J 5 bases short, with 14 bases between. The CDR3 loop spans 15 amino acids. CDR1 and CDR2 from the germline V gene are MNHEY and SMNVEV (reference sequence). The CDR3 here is CASSSLGGKNEKLFF. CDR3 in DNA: TGTGCCAGCAGTTCCCTTGGGGGGAAAAATGAAAAACTGTTTTTT.

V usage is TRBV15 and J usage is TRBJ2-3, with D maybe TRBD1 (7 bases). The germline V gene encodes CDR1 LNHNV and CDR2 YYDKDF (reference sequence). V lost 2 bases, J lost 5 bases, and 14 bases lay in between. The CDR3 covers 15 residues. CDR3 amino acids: CATSRRGQGGDTQYF. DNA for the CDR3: TGTGCCACCAGCAGACGAGGGCAGGGGGGAGATACGCAGTATTTT.

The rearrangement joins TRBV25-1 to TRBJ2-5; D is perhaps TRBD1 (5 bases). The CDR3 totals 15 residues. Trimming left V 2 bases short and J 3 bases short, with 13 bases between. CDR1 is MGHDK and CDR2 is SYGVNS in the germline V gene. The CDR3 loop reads CASSERGSKEETQYF. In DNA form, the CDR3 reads TGTGCCAGCAGTGAAAGGGGTTCCAAAGAAGAGACCCAGTACTTC.

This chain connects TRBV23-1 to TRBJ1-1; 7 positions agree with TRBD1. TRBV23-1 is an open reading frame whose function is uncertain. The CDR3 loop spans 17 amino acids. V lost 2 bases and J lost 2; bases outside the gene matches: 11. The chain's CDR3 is CASSQAHKTGLNTEAFF. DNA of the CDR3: TGCGCCAGCAGTCAAGCCCACAAGACAGGGTTAAACACTGAAGCTTTCTTT.

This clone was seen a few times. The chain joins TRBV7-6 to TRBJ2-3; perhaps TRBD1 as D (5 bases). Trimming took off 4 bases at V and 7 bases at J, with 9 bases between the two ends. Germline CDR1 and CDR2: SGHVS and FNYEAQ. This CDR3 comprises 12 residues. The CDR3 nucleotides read TGTGCCAGCAGCTCCGACAGTTATACGCAGTATTTT. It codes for CASSSDSYTQYF.

CDR3 in DNA: TGTGCCAGCAGCTCTTACGACTCGAGACGCTCTGGCTACACCTTC. Its protein product is CASSSYDSRRSGYTF. The chain recombines TRBV7-8 with TRBJ1-2; D remains ambiguous. This CDR3 is built from 15 residues. Trimming stripped 4 bases from V and 7 bases from J, with 19 bases between. CDR1 SGHVS and CDR2 FQNEAQ come from the germline V gene.

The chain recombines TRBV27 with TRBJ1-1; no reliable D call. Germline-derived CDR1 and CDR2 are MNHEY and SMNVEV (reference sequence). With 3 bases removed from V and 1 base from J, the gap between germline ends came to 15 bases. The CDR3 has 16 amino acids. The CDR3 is CASSFREVGPNTEAFF. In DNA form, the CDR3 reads TGTGCCAGCAGTTTTAGGGAGGTTGGGCCGAACACTGAAGCTTTCTTT.

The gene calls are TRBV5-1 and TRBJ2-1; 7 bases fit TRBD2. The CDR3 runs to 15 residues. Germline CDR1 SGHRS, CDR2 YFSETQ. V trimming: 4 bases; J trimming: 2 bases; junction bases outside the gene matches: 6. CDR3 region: CASSRGEVTYNEQFF. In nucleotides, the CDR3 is TGCGCCAGCAGCCGGGGGGAGGTTACCTACAATGAGCAGTTCTTC.

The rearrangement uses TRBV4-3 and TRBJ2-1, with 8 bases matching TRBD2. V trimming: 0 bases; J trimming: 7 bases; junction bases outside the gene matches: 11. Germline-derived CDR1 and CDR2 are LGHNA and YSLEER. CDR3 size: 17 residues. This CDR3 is CASSQDLFAGGKNEQFF. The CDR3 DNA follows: TGCGCCAGCAGCCAAGACCTCTTCGCGGGAGGCAAGAATGAGCAGTTCTTC.

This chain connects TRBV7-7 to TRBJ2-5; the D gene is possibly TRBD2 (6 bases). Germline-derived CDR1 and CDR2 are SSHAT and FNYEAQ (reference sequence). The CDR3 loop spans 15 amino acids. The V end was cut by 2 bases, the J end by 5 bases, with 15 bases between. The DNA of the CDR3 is TGTGCCAGCAGCTTAACCGGCGGGGCGGTCGAGACCCAGTACTTC. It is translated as CASSLTGGAVETQYF. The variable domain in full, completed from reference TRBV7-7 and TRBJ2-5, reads GAGVSQSPRYKVTKRGQDVTLRCDPISSHATLYWYQQALGQGPEFLTYFNYEAQPDKSGLPSDRFSAERPEGSISTLTIQRTEQRDSAMYRCASSLTGGAVETQYFGPGTRLLVL.

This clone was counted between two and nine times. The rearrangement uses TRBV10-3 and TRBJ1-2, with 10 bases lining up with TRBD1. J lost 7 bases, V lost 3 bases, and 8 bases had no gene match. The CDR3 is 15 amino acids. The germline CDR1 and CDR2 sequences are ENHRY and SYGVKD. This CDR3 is CAISEPDRGEAGYTF. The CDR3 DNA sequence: TGTGCCATCAGTGAACCGGACAGGGGGGAAGCTGGCTACACCTTC.

The CDR3 DNA sequence: TGTGCCAGCAGCGTACAGGGACACACCATATATTTT. It encodes CASSVQGHTIYF. The chain employs TRBV14 and TRBJ1-3; possibly TRBD1 for D (6 bases). V shed 5 bases and J shed 8 bases, with 10 bases lying between them. The CDR3 has 12 residues. The germline V gene encodes CDR1 SGHDN and CDR2 FVKESK.

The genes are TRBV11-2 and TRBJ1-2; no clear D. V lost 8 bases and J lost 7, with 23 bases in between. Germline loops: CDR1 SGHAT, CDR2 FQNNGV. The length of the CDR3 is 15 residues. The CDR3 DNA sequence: TGTGCCAGCTCGTTTACCTCGGGATATTCGGGTGGCTACACCTTC. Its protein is CASSFTSGYSGGYTF.

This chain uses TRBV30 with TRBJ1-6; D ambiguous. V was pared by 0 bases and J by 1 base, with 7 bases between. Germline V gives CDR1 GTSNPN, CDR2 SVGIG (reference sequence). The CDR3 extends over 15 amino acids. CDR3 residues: CAWSVLRSYNSPLHF. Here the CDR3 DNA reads TGTGCCTGGAGTGTACTGCGATCCTATAATTCACCCCTCCACTTT. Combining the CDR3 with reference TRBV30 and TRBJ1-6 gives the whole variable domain SQTIHQWPATLVQPVGSPLSLECTVEGTSNPNLYWYRQAAGRGLQLLFYSVGIGQISSEVPQNLSASRPQDRQFILSSKKLLLSDSGFYLCAWSVLRSYNSPLHFGNGTRLTVT.

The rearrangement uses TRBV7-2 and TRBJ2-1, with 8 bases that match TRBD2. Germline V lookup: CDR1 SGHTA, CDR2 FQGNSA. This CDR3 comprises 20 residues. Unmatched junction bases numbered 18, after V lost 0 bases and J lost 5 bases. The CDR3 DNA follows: TGTGCCAGCAGCTTAGCGCCCTATCTAGCATCGGGAGGGCCGAACAATGAGCAGTTCTTC. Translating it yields CASSLAPYLASGGPNNEQFF.

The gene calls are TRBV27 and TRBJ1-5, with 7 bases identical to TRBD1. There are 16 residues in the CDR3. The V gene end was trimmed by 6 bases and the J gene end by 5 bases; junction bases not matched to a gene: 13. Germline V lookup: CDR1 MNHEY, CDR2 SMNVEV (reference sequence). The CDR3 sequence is CASSRRPDRADQPQHF. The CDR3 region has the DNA TGTGCCAGCAGCCGAAGGCCCGACAGGGCGGATCAGCCCCAGCATTTT.

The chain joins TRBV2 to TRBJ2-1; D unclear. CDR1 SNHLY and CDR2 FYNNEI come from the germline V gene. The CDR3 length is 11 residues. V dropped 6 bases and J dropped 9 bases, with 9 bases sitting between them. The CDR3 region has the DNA TGTGCCAGCAGCCAGTTAACTGAGCAGTTCTTC. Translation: CASSQLTEQFF.

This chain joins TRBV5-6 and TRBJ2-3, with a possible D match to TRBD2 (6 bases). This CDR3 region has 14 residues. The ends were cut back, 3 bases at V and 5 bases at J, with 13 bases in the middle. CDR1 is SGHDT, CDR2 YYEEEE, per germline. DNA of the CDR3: TGTGCCAGCAGCTCCTGGGGAGGAGGAGATACGCAGTATTTT. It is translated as CASSSWGGGDTQYF. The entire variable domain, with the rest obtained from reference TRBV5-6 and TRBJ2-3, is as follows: DAGVTQSPTHLIKTRGQQVTLRCSPKSGHDTVSWYQQALGQGPQFIFQYYEEEERQRGNFPDRFSGHQFPNYSSELNVNALLLGDSALYLCASSSWGGGDTQYFGPGTRLTVL.

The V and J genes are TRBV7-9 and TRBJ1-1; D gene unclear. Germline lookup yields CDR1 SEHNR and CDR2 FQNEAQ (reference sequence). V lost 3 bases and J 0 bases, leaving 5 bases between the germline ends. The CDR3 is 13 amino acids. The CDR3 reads CASSFPMNTEAFF. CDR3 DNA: TGTGCCAGCAGCTTCCCAATGAACACTGAAGCTTTCTTT.

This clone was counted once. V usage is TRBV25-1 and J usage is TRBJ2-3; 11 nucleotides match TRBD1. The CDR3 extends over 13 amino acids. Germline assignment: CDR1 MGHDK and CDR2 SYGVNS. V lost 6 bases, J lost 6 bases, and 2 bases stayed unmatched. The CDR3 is CASRGTGGDTQYF. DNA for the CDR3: TGTGCCAGCAGGGGGACAGGGGGGGATACGCAGTATTTT.